The present entry profiles one T cell receptor (beta chain) with its context. What it binds is unknown. Repertoires were generated with immunoSEQ multiplex PCR, while TCRdb's copy carries only in-frame clones and drops some. The data contain roughly 92,000 clones, 85% to 90% of them singletons. The data belong to a study of identifying expanded T cells in peripheral blood. Losses at the gene ends were 0 bases for V and 0 bases for J; bases not matched to a gene: 5. The CDR3 contains 17 residues. The germline V gene encodes CDR1 LNHNV and CDR2 YYDKDF (reference sequence). During the collection period, no donor immune events like infections were recorded. Study-wide results and limits: Two-week clone count variance significantly increased as total template count grew. Technical replicates showed about 1.1 changed clones; roughly two weeks 15 to 20; four weeks 19.

Material: blood. The chain recombines TRBV15 with TRBJ1-5; 7 bases align to TRBD1. The receptor's source is a person between 18 and 70 years old in good health. The CDR3 loop is CATSRDMGQYSNQPQHF. In DNA, the CDR3 is TGTGCCACCAGCAGAGATATGGGACAGTATAGCAATCAGCCCCAGCATTTT.